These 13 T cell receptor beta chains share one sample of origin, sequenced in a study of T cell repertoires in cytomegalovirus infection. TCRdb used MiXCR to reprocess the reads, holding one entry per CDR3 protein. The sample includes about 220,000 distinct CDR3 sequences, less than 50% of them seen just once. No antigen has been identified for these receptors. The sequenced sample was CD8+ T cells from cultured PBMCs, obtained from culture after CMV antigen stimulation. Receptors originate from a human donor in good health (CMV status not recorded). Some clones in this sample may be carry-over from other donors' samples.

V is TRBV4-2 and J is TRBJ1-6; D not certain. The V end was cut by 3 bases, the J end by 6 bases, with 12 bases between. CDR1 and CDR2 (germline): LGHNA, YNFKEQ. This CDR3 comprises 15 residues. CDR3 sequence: CASSHPSWRNSPLHF. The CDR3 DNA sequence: TGTGCCAGCAGCCACCCTTCTTGGCGTAATTCACCCCTCCACTTT.

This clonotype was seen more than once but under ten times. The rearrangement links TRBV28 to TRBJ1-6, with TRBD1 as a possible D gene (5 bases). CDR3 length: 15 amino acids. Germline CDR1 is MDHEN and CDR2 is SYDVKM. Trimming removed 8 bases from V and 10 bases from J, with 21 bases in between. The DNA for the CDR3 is TGTGCCAGCCAAACTACCGACAGATCTGCATCACCCCTCCACTTT. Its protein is CASQTTDRSASPLHF.

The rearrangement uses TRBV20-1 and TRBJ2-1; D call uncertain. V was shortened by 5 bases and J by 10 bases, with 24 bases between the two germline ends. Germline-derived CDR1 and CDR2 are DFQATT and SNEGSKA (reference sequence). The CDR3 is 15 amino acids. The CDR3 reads CSAVLTKDPRAEQFF. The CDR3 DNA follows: TGCAGTGCTGTTTTGACGAAAGACCCCCGTGCGGAGCAGTTCTTC.

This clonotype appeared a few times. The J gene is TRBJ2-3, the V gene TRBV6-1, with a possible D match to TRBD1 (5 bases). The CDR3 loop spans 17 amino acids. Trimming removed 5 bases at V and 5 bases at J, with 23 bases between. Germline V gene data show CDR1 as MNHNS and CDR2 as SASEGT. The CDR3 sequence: CASSLRGAGLGEDTQYF. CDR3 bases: TGTGCCAGCAGTCTAAGGGGCGCAGGGTTGGGTGAAGATACGCAGTATTTT.

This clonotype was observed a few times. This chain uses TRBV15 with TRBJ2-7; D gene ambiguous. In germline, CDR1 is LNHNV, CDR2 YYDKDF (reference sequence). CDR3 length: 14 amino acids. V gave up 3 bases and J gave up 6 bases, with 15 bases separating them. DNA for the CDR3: TGTGCCACCAGCAGTGGGGATGGCCTGGCCGAGCAGTACTTC. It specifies CATSSGDGLAEQYF.

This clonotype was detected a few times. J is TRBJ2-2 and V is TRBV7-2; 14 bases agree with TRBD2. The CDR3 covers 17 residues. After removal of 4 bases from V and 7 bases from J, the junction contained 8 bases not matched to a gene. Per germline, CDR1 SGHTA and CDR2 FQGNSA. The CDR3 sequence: CASSYSRTSGRFGELFF. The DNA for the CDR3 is TGTGCCAGCAGCTACTCTAGGACTAGCGGGAGGTTCGGGGAGCTGTTTTTT.

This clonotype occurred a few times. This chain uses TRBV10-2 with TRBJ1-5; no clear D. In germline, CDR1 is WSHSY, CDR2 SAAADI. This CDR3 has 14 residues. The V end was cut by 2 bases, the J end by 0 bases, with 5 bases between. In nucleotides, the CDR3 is TGCGCCAGCAGTGAGCGAAGTAGCAATCAGCCCCAGCATTTT. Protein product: CASSERSSNQPQHF.

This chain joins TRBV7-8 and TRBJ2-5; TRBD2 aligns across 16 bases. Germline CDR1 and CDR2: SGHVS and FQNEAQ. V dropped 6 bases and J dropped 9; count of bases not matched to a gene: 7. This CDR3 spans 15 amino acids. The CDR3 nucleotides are TGTGCCAGCAGACCTGGGACTAGCGGGAGGGGGGCCCAGTACTTC. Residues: CASRPGTSGRGAQYF.

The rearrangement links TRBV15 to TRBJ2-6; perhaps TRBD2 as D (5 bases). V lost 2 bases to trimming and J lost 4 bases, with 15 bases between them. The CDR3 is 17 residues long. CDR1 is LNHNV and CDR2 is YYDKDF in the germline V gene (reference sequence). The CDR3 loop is CATSRFGWGEGANVLTF. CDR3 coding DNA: TGTGCCACCAGCAGATTCGGGTGGGGAGAGGGGGCCAACGTCCTGACTTTC.

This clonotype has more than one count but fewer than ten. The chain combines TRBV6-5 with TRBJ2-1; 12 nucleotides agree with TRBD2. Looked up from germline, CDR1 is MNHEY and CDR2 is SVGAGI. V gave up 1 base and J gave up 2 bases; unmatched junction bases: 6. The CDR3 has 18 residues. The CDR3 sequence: CASSYLPTSGGPYNEQFF. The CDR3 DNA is TGTGCCAGCAGTTACTTGCCGACTAGCGGGGGACCCTACAATGAGCAGTTCTTC.

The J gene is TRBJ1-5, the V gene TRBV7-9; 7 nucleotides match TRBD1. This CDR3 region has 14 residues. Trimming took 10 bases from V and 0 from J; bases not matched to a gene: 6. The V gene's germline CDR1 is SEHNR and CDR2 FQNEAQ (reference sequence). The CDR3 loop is CAIQDRDSNQPQHF. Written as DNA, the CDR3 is TGTGCCATTCAAGACAGGGATAGCAATCAGCCCCAGCATTTT.

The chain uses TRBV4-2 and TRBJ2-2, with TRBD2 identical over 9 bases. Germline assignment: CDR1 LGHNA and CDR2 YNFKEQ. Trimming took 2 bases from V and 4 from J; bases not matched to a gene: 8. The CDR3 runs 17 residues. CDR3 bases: TGTGCCAGCAGCCAACTCAAGGTGACTAGCGGCACCGGGGAGCTGTTTTTT. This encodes CASSQLKVTSGTGELFF.

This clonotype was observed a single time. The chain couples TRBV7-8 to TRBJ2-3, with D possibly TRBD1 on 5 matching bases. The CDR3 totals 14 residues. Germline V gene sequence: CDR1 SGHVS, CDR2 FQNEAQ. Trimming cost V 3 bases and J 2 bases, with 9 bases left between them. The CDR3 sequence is CASSLTANTDTQYF. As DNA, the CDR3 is TGTGCCAGCAGCTTGACAGCGAACACAGATACGCAGTATTTT.